This T cell receptor beta chain was captured by sequencing in a study of graft-versus-host responses after intestinal transplantation. Measured with immunoSEQ multiplex PCR; TCRdb has only the in-frame clones, and not every one. In the table there are over 80,000 clones, roughly nine tenths of which are singletons. A word on this clone: Its matching antigen is unknown.

Germline V lookup: CDR1 MNHNY, CDR2 SVGAGI (reference sequence). Trimming took 6 bases from V and 9 from J; bases not matched to a gene: 3. This CDR3 has 13 residues. This material consisted of unstimulated CD4+ T cells sorted from spleen or lymph node cells, taken before transplant. This sequence was found in a human donor who was the organ donor for an intestinal transplant. The chain uses TRBV6-6 and TRBJ1-6; 9 bases align to TRBD1. The CDR3 region is CASSPGQGSPLHF. The CDR3, as DNA: TGTGCCAGCAGCCCGGGACAGGGTTCACCCCTCCACTTT.